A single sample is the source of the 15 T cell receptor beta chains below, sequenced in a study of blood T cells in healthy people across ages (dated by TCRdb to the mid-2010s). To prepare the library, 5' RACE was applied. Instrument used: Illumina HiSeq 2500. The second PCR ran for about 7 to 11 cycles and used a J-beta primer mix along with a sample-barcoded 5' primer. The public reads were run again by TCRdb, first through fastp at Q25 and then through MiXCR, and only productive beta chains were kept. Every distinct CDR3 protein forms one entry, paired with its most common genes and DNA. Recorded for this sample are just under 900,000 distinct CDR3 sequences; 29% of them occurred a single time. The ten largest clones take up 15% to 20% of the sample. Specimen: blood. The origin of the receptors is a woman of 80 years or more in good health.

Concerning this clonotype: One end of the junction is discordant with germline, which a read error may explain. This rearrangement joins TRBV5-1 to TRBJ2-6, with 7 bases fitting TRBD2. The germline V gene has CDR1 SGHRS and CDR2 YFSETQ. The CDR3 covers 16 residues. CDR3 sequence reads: CASSLPREAGANVRTF. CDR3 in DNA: TGCGCCAGCAGCTTGCCTCGGGAGGCTGGGGCCAACGTCCGGACTTTC.

The CDR3 DNA is TGCAGCGTTGTCTCTTGGGGGTCGGGTGGCTACACCTTC. It is translated as CSVVSWGSGGYTF. The rearrangement uses TRBV29-1 and TRBJ1-2, with D possibly matching TRBD1 (5 bases). Germline CDR1 is SQVTM and CDR2 is ANQGSEA. The CDR3 is 13 amino acids. The V end was cut by 4 bases, the J end by 7 bases, with 16 bases between.

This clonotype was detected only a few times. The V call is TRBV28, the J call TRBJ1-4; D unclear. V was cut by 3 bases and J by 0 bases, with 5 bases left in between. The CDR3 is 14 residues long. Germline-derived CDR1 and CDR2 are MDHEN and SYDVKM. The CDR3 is CASSFIATNEKLFF. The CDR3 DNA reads TGTGCCAGCAGTTTCATTGCAACTAATGAAAAACTGTTTTTT.

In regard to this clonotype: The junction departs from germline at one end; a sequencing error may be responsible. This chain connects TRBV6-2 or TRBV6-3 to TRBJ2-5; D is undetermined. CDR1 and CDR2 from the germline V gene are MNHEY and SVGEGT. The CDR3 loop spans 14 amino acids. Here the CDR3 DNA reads TGTGCCAGCAGTTACTTACTGCGTCAAGGGACCCAGTACTTC. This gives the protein CASSYLLRQGTQYF.

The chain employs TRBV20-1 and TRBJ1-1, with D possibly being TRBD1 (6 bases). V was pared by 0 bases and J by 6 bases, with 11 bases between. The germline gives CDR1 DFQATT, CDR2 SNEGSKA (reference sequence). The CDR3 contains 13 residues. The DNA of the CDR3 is TGCAGTGCTAGAGAACAGGGTCCGGCTGAAGCTTTCTTT. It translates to CSAREQGPAEAFF.

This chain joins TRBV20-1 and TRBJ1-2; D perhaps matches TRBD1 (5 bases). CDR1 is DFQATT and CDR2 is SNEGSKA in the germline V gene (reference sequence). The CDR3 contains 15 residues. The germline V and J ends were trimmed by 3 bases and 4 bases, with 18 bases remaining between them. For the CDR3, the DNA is TGCAGTGCTAGGGAGGGCAGGGTATCTTCCTATGGCTACACCTTC. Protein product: CSAREGRVSSYGYTF.

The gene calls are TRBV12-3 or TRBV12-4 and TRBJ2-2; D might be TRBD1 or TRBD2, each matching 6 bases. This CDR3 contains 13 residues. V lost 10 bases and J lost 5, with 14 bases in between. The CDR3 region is CATAGQGTGELFF. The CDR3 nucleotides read TGTGCCACCGCGGGACAAGGAACCGGGGAGCTGTTTTTT.

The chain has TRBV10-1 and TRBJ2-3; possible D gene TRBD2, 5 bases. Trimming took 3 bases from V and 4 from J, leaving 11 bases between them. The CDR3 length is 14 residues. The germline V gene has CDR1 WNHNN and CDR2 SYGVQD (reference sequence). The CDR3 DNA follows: TGCGCCAGCAGTGACTATCGTAGCGCAGATACGCAGTATTTT. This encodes CASSDYRSADTQYF.

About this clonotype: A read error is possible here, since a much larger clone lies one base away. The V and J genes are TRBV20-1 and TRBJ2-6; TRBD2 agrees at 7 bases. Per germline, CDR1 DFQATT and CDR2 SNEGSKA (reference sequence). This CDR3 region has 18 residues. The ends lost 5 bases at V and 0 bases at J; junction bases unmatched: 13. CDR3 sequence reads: CSALVPSGAPSGANVLTF. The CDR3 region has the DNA TGCAGTGCTCTGGTGCCAAGCGGGGCCCCCTCTGGGGCCAACGTCCTGACTTTC.

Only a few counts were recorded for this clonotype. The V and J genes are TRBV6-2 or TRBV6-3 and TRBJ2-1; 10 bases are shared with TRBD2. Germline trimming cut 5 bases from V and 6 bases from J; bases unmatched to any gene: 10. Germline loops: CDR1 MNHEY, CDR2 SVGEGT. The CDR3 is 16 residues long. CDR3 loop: CASSRLAGAVVNEQFF. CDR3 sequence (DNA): TGTGCCAGCAGTCGACTAGCGGGTGCCGTCGTCAATGAGCAGTTCTTC.

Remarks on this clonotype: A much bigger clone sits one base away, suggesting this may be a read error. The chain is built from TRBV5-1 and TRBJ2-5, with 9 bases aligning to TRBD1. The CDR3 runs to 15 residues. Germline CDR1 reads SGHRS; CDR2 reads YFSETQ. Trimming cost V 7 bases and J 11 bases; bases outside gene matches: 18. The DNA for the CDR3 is TGCGCCAGCCTGACAGGGGGGAACGTCGACAATGAGCAGTACTTC. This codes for CASLTGGNVDNEQYF.

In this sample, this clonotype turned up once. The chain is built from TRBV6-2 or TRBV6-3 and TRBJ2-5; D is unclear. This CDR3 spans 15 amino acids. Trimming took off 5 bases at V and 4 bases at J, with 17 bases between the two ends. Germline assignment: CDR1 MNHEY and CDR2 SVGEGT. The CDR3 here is CASSRHSDQVETQYF. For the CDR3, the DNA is TGTGCCAGCAGTCGCCACTCGGATCAGGTAGAGACCCAGTACTTC.

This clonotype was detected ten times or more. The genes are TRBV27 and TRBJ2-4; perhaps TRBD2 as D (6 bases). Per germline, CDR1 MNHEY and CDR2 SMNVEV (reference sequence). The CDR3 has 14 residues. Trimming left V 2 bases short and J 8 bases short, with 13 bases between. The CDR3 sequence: CASSLRQGGDIQYF. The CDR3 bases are TGTGCCAGCAGTTTACGTCAGGGAGGAGACATTCAGTACTTC.

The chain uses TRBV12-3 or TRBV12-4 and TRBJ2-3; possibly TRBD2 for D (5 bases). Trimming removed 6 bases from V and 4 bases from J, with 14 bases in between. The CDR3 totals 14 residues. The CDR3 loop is CASRSATRADTQYF. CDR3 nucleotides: TGTGCCAGCAGGTCTGCGACGAGGGCAGATACGCAGTATTTT.

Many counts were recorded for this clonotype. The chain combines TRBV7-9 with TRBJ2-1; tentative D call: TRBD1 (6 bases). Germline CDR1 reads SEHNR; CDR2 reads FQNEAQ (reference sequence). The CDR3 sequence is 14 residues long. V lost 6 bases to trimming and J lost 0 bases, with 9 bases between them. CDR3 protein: CASRQGSSYNEQFF. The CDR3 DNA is TGTGCCAGCAGACAGGGAAGCTCCTACAATGAGCAGTTCTTC.